This paragraph covers one T cell receptor (beta chain) sequence. In the same sample, other DNA sequences code for this CDR3. The data stem from a study of cytomegalovirus exposure and HLA in healthy donors. The PCR made use of 60 Vbeta and 13 Jbeta primers. The data were produced by immunoSEQ multiplex PCR, yet TCRdb's version contains in-frame clones alone and is incomplete. This table has 110,000 to 150,000 clones, 60% to 80% appearing once. This sequence originates from a young woman in good health and CMV-seronegative. Sample: PBMCs.

CDR3 sequence reads: CASLDRLNTEAFF. The CDR3 DNA reads TGTGCCAGCCTGGACAGGCTGAACACTGAAGCTTTCTTT. V gene TRBV6-5 combines with J gene TRBJ1-1; 7 positions match TRBD1. CDR1 is MNHEY and CDR2 is SVGAGI in the germline V gene. Trimming removed 8 bases from V and 0 bases from J; junction bases left unmatched: 3. This CDR3 contains 13 residues.